The next 18 T cell receptor beta chains were all read from a single sample in a study of blood T cell repertoires in COVID-19. Repertoires were generated with immunoSEQ multiplex PCR, while TCRdb's copy carries only in-frame clones and drops some. The sample contains about 75,000 clones, 80% to 90% of which appear only once. The sample consisted of peripheral blood. Every receptor here comes from a woman aged 50 to 60 with acute or convalescent COVID-19.

The chain links TRBV25-1 to TRBJ1-5; D is unclear. Germline V lookup: CDR1 MGHDK, CDR2 SYGVNS. Between the trimmed V and J ends, which lost 9 bases and 0 bases, there was a span of 6 bases. CDR3 length equals 12 residues. The CDR3 DNA reads as TGTGCCAGGAGGGATAGCAATCAGCCCCAGCATTTT. Its translation: CARRDSNQPQHF. Full variable domain (remainder filled in from reference TRBV25-1 and TRBJ1-5): EADIYQTPRYLVIGTGKKITLECSQTMGHDKMYWYQQDPGMELHLIHYSYGVNSTEKGDLSSESTVSRIRTEHFPLTLESARPSHTSQYLCARRDSNQPQHFGDGTRLSIL.

This clone was found once. The chain uses TRBV4-2 and TRBJ1-2, with a possible D match to TRBD1 (6 bases). CDR1 and CDR2 from the germline V gene are LGHNA and YNFKEQ. V lost 1 base, J lost 4 bases, and 10 bases lay in between. This CDR3 comprises 14 residues. CDR3 bases: TGTGCCAGCAGCCAAGCAGGGGCGACCTATGGCTACACCTTC. It yields the protein CASSQAGATYGYTF.

This clone was picked up one time. CDR3 DNA: TGTGCCAGCAGTTTGGGGGGGTTGGCAGGGGATGTTGACTATGGCTACACCTTC. This translates into CASSLGGLAGDVDYGYTF. The V call is TRBV28, the J call TRBJ1-2, with D perhaps matching TRBD1 (6 bases). Germline CDR1 and CDR2: MDHEN and SYDVKM. Between the trimmed V and J ends, which lost 3 bases and 3 bases, there was a span of 23 bases. This CDR3 has 18 residues.

The rearrangement joins TRBV7-3 to TRBJ1-5, with D possibly TRBD1 on 5 matching bases. The CDR3 loop spans 13 amino acids. The V gene lost 5 bases and the J gene lost 4 bases, with 9 bases spanning the gap. CDR1 is SGHTA, CDR2 FQGTGA, per germline. This chain's CDR3 is CASSLQVNQPQHF. CDR3 sequence (DNA): TGTGCCAGCAGCCTACAGGTTAATCAGCCCCAGCATTTT.

The V gene is TRBV19, the J gene TRBJ1-2; TRBD1 is a possible D gene (6 bases). Trimming took 6 bases from V and 12 from J, leaving 11 bases between them. Germline V gives CDR1 LNHDA, CDR2 SQIVND (reference sequence). The length of the CDR3 is 10 residues. The CDR3 is CASSNRVHTF. The CDR3 DNA reads TGTGCCAGTAGCAACAGGGTACACACCTTC.

V and J are TRBV7-2 and TRBJ2-7; 8 bases map to TRBD1. Looked up from germline, CDR1 is SGHTA and CDR2 is FQGNSA. The CDR3 is 13 residues long. J lost 3 bases, V lost 5 bases, and 3 bases had no gene match. The CDR3 bases are TGTGCCAGCAGCCAGGGACAGGTCTACGAGCAGTACTTC. As protein: CASSQGQVYEQYF.

The chain couples TRBV11-1 to TRBJ2-3; 7 bases line up with TRBD1. The germline V gene has CDR1 SGHAT and CDR2 FQDESV (reference sequence). With V trimmed by 5 bases and J by 0 bases, 5 bases remained unmatched. The CDR3 spans 15 residues. Here the CDR3 DNA reads TGTGCCAGCAGCCAAGGGGGCACTAGCACAGATACGCAGTATTTT. Translated, it gives CASSQGGTSTDTQYF. The variable domain in full, completed from reference TRBV11-1 and TRBJ2-3, reads EAEVAQSPRYKITEKSQAVAFWCDPISGHATLYWYRQILGQGPELLVQFQDESVVDDSQLPKDRFSAERLKGVDSTLKIQPAELGDSAMYLCASSQGGTSTDTQYFGPGTRLTVL.

The rearrangement uses TRBV6-5 and TRBJ1-2; a weak D match, TRBD1 (6 bases). Germline V gene sequence: CDR1 MNHEY, CDR2 SVGAGI. The CDR3 totals 14 residues. V gave up 5 bases and J gave up 1 base, with 11 bases separating them. CDR3 in amino acids: CASSRTGFNYGYTF. The DNA of the CDR3 is TGTGCCAGCAGTCGAACAGGGTTTAACTATGGCTACACCTTC.

The chain employs TRBV28 and TRBJ1-4, with 8 bases lining up with TRBD1. V gave up 5 bases and J gave up 10 bases; unmatched junction bases: 9. The germline gives CDR1 MDHEN, CDR2 SYDVKM. The CDR3 runs to 14 residues. CDR3 DNA: TGTGCCAGCAGTACGGGACAGGTGGGACGAAAACTGTTTTTT. Translating it yields CASSTGQVGRKLFF.

The V and J genes are TRBV11-2 and TRBJ2-7; 7 positions agree with TRBD1. V shed 8 bases, J shed 13 bases, and the junction held 8 bases outside the gene matches. Per germline, CDR1 SGHAT and CDR2 FQNNGV. This CDR3 has 10 residues. CDR3 amino acids: CASQADRLYF. CDR3 nucleotides: TGTGCCAGCCAGGCGGACAGGCTTTACTTC.

The V gene is TRBV6-5, the J gene TRBJ2-7; 8 nucleotides align to TRBD1. Germline V gene data show CDR1 as MNHEY and CDR2 as SVGAGI. The CDR3 runs 14 residues. After removal of 6 bases from V and 5 bases from J, the junction contained 9 bases not matched to a gene. The CDR3 here is CASSQDRAVDEQYF. DNA of the CDR3: TGTGCCAGCAGCCAGGACAGGGCCGTCGACGAGCAGTACTTC.

The chain combines TRBV18 with TRBJ1-1; TRBD1 aligns across 11 bases. From germline, CDR1 is KGHSH and CDR2 LQKENI. V shed 3 bases and J 4 bases; nucleotides not matched to a gene: 4. This CDR3 region has 15 residues. The CDR3: CASSPGQGDSTEAFF. The DNA of the CDR3 is TGTGCCAGCTCACCGGGACAGGGGGACAGCACTGAAGCTTTCTTT. The full variable domain, in which reference TRBV18 and TRBJ1-1 provide the parts outside the CDR3, is NAGVMQNPRHLVRRRGQEARLRCSPMKGHSHVYWYRQLPEEGLKFMVYLQKENIIDESGMPKERFSAEFPKEGPSILRIQQVVRGDSAAYFCASSPGQGDSTEAFFGQGTRLTVV.

The chain has TRBV7-4 and TRBJ1-1; possibly TRBD1 for D (6 bases). The CDR3 runs 18 residues. V dropped 1 base and J dropped 1 base, with 19 bases sitting between them. Looked up from germline, CDR1 is SGHVT and CDR2 is SQSDAQ. The CDR3 DNA sequence: TGTGCCAGCAGCTTAGTATGTGTACAGGGTACTACGAACACTGAAGCTTTCTTT. Amino acid sequence: CASSLVCVQGTTNTEAFF.

The gene calls are TRBV7-8 and TRBJ2-7; TRBD2 is a possible D gene (5 bases). CDR1 and CDR2 from the germline V gene are SGHVS and FQNEAQ. CDR3 length: 14 residues. V dropped 0 bases and J dropped 0 bases, with 6 bases sitting between them. CDR3 coding DNA: TGTGCCAGCAGCTTAGCAGGGAGCTCCTACGAGCAGTACTTC. It specifies CASSLAGSSYEQYF.

V and J are TRBV5-8 and TRBJ1-4; D is ambiguous. V shed 0 bases and J shed 8 bases, with 5 bases lying between them. Germline V CDR1 and CDR2: SGHTS, YDEGEE. CDR3 length equals 12 residues. The CDR3: CASSLDGEKLFF. The CDR3 coding sequence is TGTGCCAGCAGCTTGGACGGGGAAAAACTGTTTTTT.

The chain combines TRBV7-9 with TRBJ2-6; D is unresolved. V was trimmed by 2 bases and J by 4 bases, leaving 9 bases between them. Germline V gives CDR1 SEHNR, CDR2 FQNEAQ (reference sequence). There are 15 residues in the CDR3. The DNA of the CDR3 is TGTGCCAGCAGCTTACTACGGTCAGGGGCCAACGTCCTGACTTTC. It yields the protein CASSLLRSGANVLTF.

This clone was observed a few times. The V and J genes are TRBV2 and TRBJ1-5, with D possibly matching TRBD1 (5 bases). Germline loops: CDR1 SNHLY, CDR2 FYNNEI. V dropped 7 bases and J dropped 0 bases, with 13 bases sitting between them. The CDR3 extends over 15 amino acids. This CDR3 reads CASITDSHSNQPQHF. The CDR3 DNA sequence: TGTGCCAGCATCACCGACAGCCATAGCAATCAGCCCCAGCATTTT.

V usage is TRBV2 and J usage is TRBJ2-5; a possible D gene is TRBD1 (5 bases). V gave up 8 bases and J gave up 5 bases, with 18 bases separating them. The CDR3 spans 14 residues. Looked up from germline, CDR1 is SNHLY and CDR2 is FYNNEI. The CDR3 nucleotides are TGTGCCAGCCTGGCGACAGCGATGTTGGAGACCCAGTACTTC. Amino acid sequence: CASLATAMLETQYF.